The entry below describes one T cell receptor (beta chain). Its target is unknown. This entry is derived from a study of T cell repertoires in cytomegalovirus infection. The wider study: In public TCR beta signatures, there were indications of both CMV infection and matching HLA type.

Deletions cut 2 bases from V and 3 bases from J, with 10 bases between. The CDR3 length is 14 residues. TCRdb used MiXCR to reprocess the reads, holding one entry per CDR3 protein. The sample carries 550,000 to 700,000 distinct CDR3 sequences, around 40% recorded once. The specimen was cultured PBMCs, collected from culture after CMV antigen stimulation. The chain uses TRBV12-3 or TRBV12-4 and TRBJ1-1; tentatively, D is TRBD1 (6 bases). This TCR came from a human donor in good health (CMV status not recorded). Some clones in this sample may be carry-over from other donors' samples. The CDR3 coding sequence is TGTGCCAGCAGTTTAACAGGGATCCACACTGAAGCTTTCTTT. Translating it yields CASSLTGIHTEAFF.